The subject of this entry is one T cell receptor beta chain. Its antigen is undetermined. This entry is derived from a study of neoadjuvant nivolumab and ipilimumab in lung cancer. CDR1 and CDR2 from the germline V gene are MNHNY and SVGAGI (reference sequence). The CDR3 is 12 residues long. V was pared by 5 bases and J by 3 bases, with 7 bases between. TCRdb's copy holds only in-frame clones and misses some; the assay was immunoSEQ multiplex PCR. The sample carries approximately 29,000 clones, under 85% recorded once. Study conclusions and caveats: From pretherapy to surgery, tumor richness and clonality rose with dual therapy. Pretherapy blood TCR richness correlated positively with resected tumor richness. Compared with tumor-adjacent uninvolved lung, resected tumors showed greater richness and clonality.

V gene TRBV6-6 combines with J gene TRBJ1-2, with a possible D match to TRBD1 (5 bases). Sequencing used tumor tissue, obtained after neoadjuvant nivolumab, alone or with ipilimumab, at or shortly before surgery. This TCR came from an adult with non-small cell lung cancer. The CDR3 nucleotides read TGTGCCAGCAGTCCGACAGACTATGGCTACACCTTC. Protein sequence: CASSPTDYGYTF.